The 18 T cell receptor beta chains below come from one sample, sequenced in a study of T-cell memory formation after mild COVID-19. Using its own MiXCR run on the 5' RACE reads, TCRdb lists one record per CDR3 protein. The sample contains about 140,000 distinct CDR3 sequences, over 15% of which appear only once. The sequencing sample was made of PBMCs or a T cell subset sorted from them (not recorded which). The origin of the receptors is an adult woman who had mild COVID-19 (a few samples of this study predate the infection). Cell type and time point are not known.

In its sample, this clonotype was seen a few times. The rearrangement uses TRBV24-1 and TRBJ2-3; the D is unclear. Trimming removed 5 bases at V and 0 bases at J, with 8 bases between. CDR1 is KGHDR and CDR2 is SFDVKD in the germline V gene. The CDR3 is made up of 14 amino acids. CDR3 residues: CATSAQLSTDTQYF. CDR3 bases: TGTGCCACCAGTGCCCAACTGAGCACAGATACGCAGTATTTT.

The chain has TRBV18 and TRBJ2-5; D not certain. V was cut by 8 bases and J by 4 bases, with 14 bases left in between. This CDR3 is built from 13 residues. Germline-derived CDR1 and CDR2 are KGHSH and LQKENI. The CDR3, as DNA: TGTGCCAGCACCCCTGACCGCGGAGAGACCCAGTACTTC. Amino acid sequence: CASTPDRGETQYF.

This clonotype was detected only a few times. J is TRBJ2-7 and V is TRBV7-6; the match to TRBD1 covers 8 bases. Germline values: CDR1 SGHVS, CDR2 FNYEAQ. V lost 0 bases and J lost 6; bases outside the gene matches: 4. The CDR3 runs to 14 residues. As DNA, the CDR3 is TGTGCCAGCAGCTTAGCCTCAGGGGGCGGCGAGCAGTACTTC. Protein: CASSLASGGGEQYF.

V gene TRBV2 combines with J gene TRBJ2-5; possibly TRBD2 for D (6 bases). The CDR3 covers 13 residues. The ends were cut back, 5 bases at V and 2 bases at J, with 9 bases in the middle. CDR1 is SNHLY and CDR2 is FYNNEI in the germline V gene. In DNA form, the CDR3 reads TGTGCCAGCAGTAAGGGACTGCAAGAGACCCAGTACTTC. It is translated as CASSKGLQETQYF.

In DNA, the CDR3 is TGCGCCAGCAGCTTTGTGGGGGGCAGGCGGAATGAGCAGTTCTTC. This gives the protein CASSFVGGRRNEQFF. The rearrangement joins TRBV5-1 to TRBJ2-1; TRBD1 or TRBD2 may be the D gene (6 bases each). The length of the CDR3 is 15 residues. V lost 2 bases, J lost 7 bases, and 16 bases lay in between. The germline V gene encodes CDR1 SGHRS and CDR2 YFSETQ.

This clonotype was seen a handful of times. V and J are TRBV7-3 and TRBJ2-6; a possible D gene is TRBD2 (5 bases). This CDR3 has 16 amino acids. Germline V gene lookup returns CDR1 SGHTA and CDR2 FQGTGA. The germline V and J ends were trimmed by 2 bases and 2 bases, with 10 bases remaining between them. CDR3 region: CASSLRAGAGANVLTF. The CDR3 DNA reads TGTGCCAGCAGCTTACGGGCCGGGGCTGGGGCCAACGTCCTGACTTTC.

Regarding this clonotype: A much bigger clone sits one base away, suggesting this may be a read error. The chain employs TRBV3-1 and TRBJ2-5; D unresolved. V was clipped by 0 bases and J by 0 bases, with 5 bases between them. CDR1 LGHDT and CDR2 YNNKEL come from the germline V gene (reference sequence). The CDR3 consists of 14 residues. CDR3 protein: CASSQDSYQETQYF. The CDR3 coding sequence is TGTGCCAGCAGCCAAGACTCCTACCAAGAGACCCAGTACTTC.

The chain has TRBV5-1 and TRBJ1-2; tentatively, D is TRBD1 (5 bases). V lost 3 bases and J 6 bases, leaving 12 bases between the germline ends. CDR1 is SGHRS and CDR2 is YFSETQ in the germline V gene. There are 13 residues in the CDR3. The DNA of the CDR3 is TGCGCCAGCAGCTGGGGGTCGGGTGATGGCTACACCTTC. This encodes CASSWGSGDGYTF. Filled out from reference TRBV5-1 and TRBJ1-2, the complete variable domain reads KAGVTQTPRYLIKTRGQQVTLSCSPISGHRSVSWYQQTPGQGLQFLFEYFSETQRNKGNFPGRFSGRQFSNSRSEMNVSTLELGDSALYLCASSWGSGDGYTFGSGTRLTVV.

The chain employs TRBV6-2 or TRBV6-3 and TRBJ2-2, with D perhaps TRBD2 (6 bases). Deletions cut 7 bases from V and 6 bases from J, with 18 bases between. The CDR3 loop spans 15 amino acids. CDR1 is MNHEY, CDR2 SVGEGT, per germline. The CDR3 nucleotides read TGTGCCAGCACGCAGGGACTCTGGGATTCCGGGGAGCTGTTTTTT. Translated, it gives CASTQGLWDSGELFF.

V is TRBV6-2 or TRBV6-3 and J is TRBJ2-3; the match to TRBD1 covers 10 bases. The junction had 9 bases not matched to a gene; V was cut back by 5 bases and J by 4 bases. This CDR3 region has 16 residues. The germline V gene has CDR1 MNHEY and CDR2 SVGEGT. CDR3 sequence reads: CASSRTGTGDADTQYF. The CDR3 DNA follows: TGTGCCAGCAGTCGAACCGGGACAGGGGACGCAGATACGCAGTATTTT.

The chain uses TRBV6-2 or TRBV6-3 and TRBJ2-4; 7 bases line up with TRBD1. This CDR3 is 14 amino acids long. Per the germline V gene, CDR1 is MNHEY and CDR2 is SVGEGT. V trimming: 5 bases; J trimming: 8 bases; junction bases outside the gene matches: 9. The CDR3 coding sequence is TGTGCCAGCAGTACCCCGCAGGGGGTAGACATTCAGTACTTC. Its protein product is CASSTPQGVDIQYF.

J is TRBJ2-1 and V is TRBV5-5; 11 positions match TRBD2. The junction had 16 bases not matched to a gene; V was cut back by 4 bases and J by 4 bases. CDR3 size: 19 residues. CDR1 is SGHKS and CDR2 is YYEKEE in the germline V gene (reference sequence). The CDR3 is CASSPRFSSGRVKYNEQFF. The DNA of the CDR3 is TGTGCCAGCAGCCCAAGGTTTAGTAGCGGGAGGGTGAAGTACAATGAGCAGTTCTTC.

The V and J genes are TRBV6-1 and TRBJ1-6; TRBD1 matches at 7 bases. Trimming at V came to 5 bases and at J to 4 bases, leaving 5 bases not matched to a gene. Germline V gene data show CDR1 as MNHNS and CDR2 as SASEGT. CDR3 size: 15 residues. CDR3 coding DNA: TGTGCCAGCAGTAGCGGGACAGCTTATAATTCACCCCTCCACTTT. It specifies CASSSGTAYNSPLHF.

The chain recombines TRBV7-2 with TRBJ1-5; no reliable D call. Germline lookup yields CDR1 SGHTA and CDR2 FQGNSA. The CDR3 is 15 residues long. Trimming removed 0 bases at V and 4 bases at J, with 10 bases between. CDR3 coding DNA: TGTGCCAGCAGCTTAGCCCCGGGCCCGAATCAGCCCCAGCATTTT. Protein sequence: CASSLAPGPNQPQHF.

This chain uses TRBV7-3 with TRBJ2-1; 9 nucleotides agree with TRBD2. V shed 5 bases, J shed 9 bases, and the junction held 11 bases outside the gene matches. CDR1 SGHTA and CDR2 FQGTGA come from the germline V gene. The CDR3 runs to 15 residues. In DNA, the CDR3 is TGTGCCAGCAGCAGCGGGGTAGCGGGAGTTAGTGAGCAGTTCTTC. Amino acid sequence: CASSSGVAGVSEQFF.

This chain links TRBV5-5 with TRBJ2-7, with D unclear. Germline CDR1 and CDR2: SGHKS and YYEKEE (reference sequence). Trimming pared 3 bases from V and 8 bases from J, leaving 9 bases between. The CDR3 is 11 amino acids. In DNA, the CDR3 is TGTGCCAGCAGCTCACAGCGACAGCAGTACTTC. Protein: CASSSQRQQYF.

V and J are TRBV12-3 or TRBV12-4 and TRBJ1-1; TRBD1 might be the D (5 bases). Trimming cost V 6 bases and J 6 bases, with 14 bases left between them. CDR3 size: 13 residues. The DNA for the CDR3 is TGTGCCAGCAGGGCAGGGAGAAGGCCTGAAGCTTTCTTT. Protein sequence: CASRAGRRPEAFF.

The chain combines TRBV18 with TRBJ1-5; no reliable D call. The ends were cut back, 4 bases at V and 8 bases at J, with 15 bases in the middle. This CDR3 region has 14 residues. Germline values: CDR1 KGHSH, CDR2 LQKENI. CDR3 loop: CASSLGEESKPQHF. The CDR3 bases are TGTGCCAGCTCACTCGGGGAGGAGAGCAAGCCCCAGCATTTT.